This TCR beta chain originates from a study of sequential checkpoint blockade in melanoma. Notes on the study in general: Mutational load did not correlate with tumor T-cell fraction or clonality.

Germline CDR1 is MNHGY and CDR2 is SAAAGT. CDR3 length equals 14 residues. Trimming took 5 bases from V and 1 from J, leaving 9 bases between them. Regarding treatment: randomized to nivolumab then ipilimumab (arm A) or the reverse (arm B). Produced via immunoSEQ multiplex PCR; TCRdb's table is partial and in-frame only. The sample records roughly 18,000 clones, less than 30% being singletons. Judged by abundance, this clone is medium-sized (0.01 to 0.1%). Its target is unknown. This material consisted of tumor tissue (inferred from file names), taken from a patient given nivolumab and ipilimumab in sequence. J is TRBJ1-3 and V is TRBV6-8; no clear D. The clonotype was recovered from a human donor with melanoma. The CDR3 nucleotides read TGTGCCAGCAGTCCCCGGACGTCTGGAAACACCATATATTTT. It encodes CASSPRTSGNTIYF.